This is a list of T cell receptor beta chains from one sample in a study of T cell repertoires in cytomegalovirus infection. For these TCRs, the target antigens are not known. TCRdb passed the reads through MiXCR, listing each CDR3 protein once. This table holds around 120,000 distinct CDR3 sequences, under 55% found once. The specimen comprised CD8+ T cells from cultured PBMCs, sampled from culture after CMV antigen stimulation. The receptors shown here come from a human donor in good health (CMV status not recorded). Some clones in this sample may be carry-over from other donors' samples. CDR3s leave out the opening cysteine and the closing phenylalanine or tryptophan. D genes are given only for firm matches.

j_call v_call d_call cdr3_aa
TRBJ2-3 TRBV29-1 TRBD2 SVEDGTSGAYTDTQY
TRBJ2-5 TRBV3-1 TRBD1 ASSQEGGTGIETQY
TRBJ2-7 TRBV7-2 TRBD2 ASSSGLAGSYEQY
TRBJ1-1 TRBV2 - ASSEFQKNEAF
TRBJ2-3 TRBV6-2/TRBV6-3 - ASSYREQLATDTQY
TRBJ1-6 TRBV6-1 TRBD1 ASSSPRDRGISPLH
TRBJ2-7 TRBV6-2/TRBV6-3 - ASSSGDSTPRYYEQY
TRBJ2-5 TRBV6-5 - ASRGQETQY
TRBJ1-4 TRBV12-3/TRBV12-4 TRBD1 ASHPGTGDEKLF
TRBJ1-1 TRBV28 - ASSFEPNTEAF
TRBJ2-7 TRBV29-1 - SVMMGTYEQY
TRBJ2-1 TRBV19 TRBD2 ASSRGLPSYNEQF
TRBJ2-1 TRBV7-9 - ASSSLGDEQF
TRBJ2-2 TRBV25-1 - ASNAPGGANTGELF
TRBJ1-1 TRBV28 TRBD1 ASSFNLGERPDQGAGLMNTEAF
TRBJ2-5 TRBV11-1 - ASSSYRDEETQY
TRBJ1-2 TRBV2 TRBD1 ASRTGTGTPNYGYT
TRBJ2-2 TRBV11-1 TRBD1 ASSLARGQGPGELF
TRBJ2-5 TRBV12-3/TRBV12-4 - ASSLKWETQY
TRBJ1-2 TRBV27 - ASMPARGGWYGYT
TRBJ1-5 TRBV19 - ASSIGEAGSNQPQH
TRBJ1-1 TRBV7-9 - ASSLDWGAKTEAF
TRBJ2-7 TRBV19 - ASSMFRAAGIGGEQY
TRBJ1-4 TRBV7-4 - ASSLTYEKLF
TRBJ2-7 TRBV27 - ASSSLGGETSYEQY
TRBJ2-1 TRBV7-6 TRBD2 ASSPTSGGYNEQF
TRBJ2-1 TRBV19 - ASSIEDSNEQF
TRBJ1-2 TRBV5-6 - ASSPGVSYGYT
TRBJ1-6 TRBV7-9 - ASSPRDIPPWNNSPLH
TRBJ1-5 TRBV12-3/TRBV12-4 - ASSSGQPQH
TRBJ1-6 TRBV27 TRBD1 ASNSDRGLNSPLH
TRBJ2-7 TRBV6-1 - ASSDGPGLISYEQY
TRBJ2-5 TRBV27 - ASSSFEGRETQY
TRBJ1-1 TRBV5-1 - ASSVDRNTEAF
TRBJ2-7 TRBV7-2 - ASSSDGGSVSEQY
TRBJ1-6 TRBV7-6 - ASSPGGFYSPLH
TRBJ1-5 TRBV6-1 - ATEDSWGNQPQH
TRBJ2-6 TRBV2 TRBD1 ASRANVFGTGDSGANVLT
TRBJ1-1 TRBV7-8 - ASSLGGGWNTEAF
TRBJ2-1 TRBV12-3/TRBV12-4 - ASSLSTAYNEQF
TRBJ2-3 TRBV7-6 - ASSLESQDTQY